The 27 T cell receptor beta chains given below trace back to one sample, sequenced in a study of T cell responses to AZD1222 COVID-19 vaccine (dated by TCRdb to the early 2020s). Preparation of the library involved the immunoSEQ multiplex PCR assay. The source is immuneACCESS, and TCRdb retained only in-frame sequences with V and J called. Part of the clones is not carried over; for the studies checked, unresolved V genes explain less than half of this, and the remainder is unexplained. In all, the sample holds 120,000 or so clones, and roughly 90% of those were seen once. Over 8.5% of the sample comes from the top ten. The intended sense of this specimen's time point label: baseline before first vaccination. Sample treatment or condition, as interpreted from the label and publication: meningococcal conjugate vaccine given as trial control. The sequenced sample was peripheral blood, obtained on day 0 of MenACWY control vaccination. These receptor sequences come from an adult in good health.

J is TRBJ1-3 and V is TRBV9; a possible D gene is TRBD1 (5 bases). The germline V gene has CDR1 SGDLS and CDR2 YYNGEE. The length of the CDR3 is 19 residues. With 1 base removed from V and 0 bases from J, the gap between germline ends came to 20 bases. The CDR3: CASSVSGDLQDVSGNTIYF. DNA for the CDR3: TGTGCCAGCAGCGTATCGGGTGATTTACAGGACGTCTCTGGAAACACCATATATTTT. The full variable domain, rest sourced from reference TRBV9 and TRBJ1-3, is DSGVTQTPKHLITATGQRVTLRCSPRSGDLSVYWYQQSLDQGLQFLIQYYNGEERAKGNILERFSAQQFPDLHSELNLSSLELGDSALYFCASSVSGDLQDVSGNTIYFGEGSWLTVV.

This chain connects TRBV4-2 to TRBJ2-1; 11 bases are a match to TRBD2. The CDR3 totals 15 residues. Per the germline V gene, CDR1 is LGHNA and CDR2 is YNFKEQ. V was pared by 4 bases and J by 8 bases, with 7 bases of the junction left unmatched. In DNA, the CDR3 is TGTGCCAGCAGCCTTACTAGCGGGAGTAGGGATGAGCAGTTCTTC. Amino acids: CASSLTSGSRDEQFF.

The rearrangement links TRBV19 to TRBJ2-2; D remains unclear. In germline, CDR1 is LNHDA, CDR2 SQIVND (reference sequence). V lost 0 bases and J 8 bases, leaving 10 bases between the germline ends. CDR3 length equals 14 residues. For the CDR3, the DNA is TGTGCCAGTAGTATAGAGACATCTGGAGGGGAGCTGTTTTTT. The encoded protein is CASSIETSGGELFF.

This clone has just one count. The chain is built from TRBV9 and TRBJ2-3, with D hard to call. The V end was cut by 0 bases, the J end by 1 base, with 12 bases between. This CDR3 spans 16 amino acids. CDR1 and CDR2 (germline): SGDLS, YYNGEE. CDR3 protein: CASSVVGSPGTDTQYF. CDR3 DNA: TGTGCCAGCAGCGTAGTAGGCTCCCCGGGCACAGATACGCAGTATTTT.

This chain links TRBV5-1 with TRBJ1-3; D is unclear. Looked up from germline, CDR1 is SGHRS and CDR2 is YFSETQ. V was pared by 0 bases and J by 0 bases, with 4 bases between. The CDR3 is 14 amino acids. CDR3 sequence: CASSLVASGNTIYF. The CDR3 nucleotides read TGCGCCAGCAGCTTGGTTGCCTCTGGAAACACCATATATTTT. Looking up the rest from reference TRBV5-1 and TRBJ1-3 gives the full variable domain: KAGVTQTPRYLIKTRGQQVTLSCSPISGHRSVSWYQQTPGQGLQFLFEYFSETQRNKGNFPGRFSGRQFSNSRSEMNVSTLELGDSALYLCASSLVASGNTIYFGEGSWLTVV.

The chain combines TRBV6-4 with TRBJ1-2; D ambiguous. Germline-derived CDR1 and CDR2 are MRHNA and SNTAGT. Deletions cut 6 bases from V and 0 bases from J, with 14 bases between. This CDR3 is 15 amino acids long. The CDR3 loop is CASSQLAGANYGYTF. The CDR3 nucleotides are TGTGCCAGCAGCCAATTAGCGGGAGCTAACTATGGCTACACCTTC.

CDR3 nucleotide sequence: TGTGCCAGCAGCCCGGGGACTAGCGCCCACGGGAGTGAGCAGTTCTTC. As protein: CASSPGTSAHGSEQFF. The chain recombines TRBV7-9 with TRBJ2-1; TRBD2 agrees at 10 bases. Germline lookup yields CDR1 SEHNR and CDR2 FQNEAQ (reference sequence). V dropped 5 bases and J dropped 9; count of bases not matched to a gene: 13. CDR3 length: 16 residues.

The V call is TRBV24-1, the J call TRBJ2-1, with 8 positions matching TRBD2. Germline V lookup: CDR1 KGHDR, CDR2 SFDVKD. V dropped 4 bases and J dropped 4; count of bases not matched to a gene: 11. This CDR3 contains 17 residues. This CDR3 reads CATSESSFAGGYNEQFF. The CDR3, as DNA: TGTGCCACCAGTGAGTCTTCGTTCGCGGGAGGTTACAATGAGCAGTTCTTC.

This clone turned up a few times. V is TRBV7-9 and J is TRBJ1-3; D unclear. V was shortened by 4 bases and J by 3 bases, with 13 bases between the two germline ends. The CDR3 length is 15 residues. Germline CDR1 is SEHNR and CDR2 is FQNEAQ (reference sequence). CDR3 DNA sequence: TGTGCCAGCAGCTCTCTCCGGGGAAGTGGAAACACCATATATTTT. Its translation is CASSSLRGSGNTIYF.

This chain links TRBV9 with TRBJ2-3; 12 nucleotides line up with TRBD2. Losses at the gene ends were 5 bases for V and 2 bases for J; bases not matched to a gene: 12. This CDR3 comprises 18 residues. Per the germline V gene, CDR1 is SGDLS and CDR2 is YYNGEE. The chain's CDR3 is CASSATPGLAGYTDTQYF. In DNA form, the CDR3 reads TGTGCCAGCAGTGCAACACCCGGACTAGCGGGATACACAGATACGCAGTATTTT.

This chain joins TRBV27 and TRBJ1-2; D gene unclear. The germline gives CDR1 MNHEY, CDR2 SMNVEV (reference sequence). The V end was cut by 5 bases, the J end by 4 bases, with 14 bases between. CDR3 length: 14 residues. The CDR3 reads CASSPIGSGYGYTF. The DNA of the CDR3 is TGTGCCAGCAGTCCAATAGGGTCTGGCTATGGCTACACCTTC.

The DNA for the CDR3 is TGTGCCAGCAGCCTAGGACAGGGGGCCTATAGCAATCAGCCCCAGCATTTT. It encodes CASSLGQGAYSNQPQHF. The gene calls are TRBV5-6 and TRBJ1-5; TRBD1 matches 11 bases. The CDR3 totals 17 residues. V shed 4 bases and J 0 bases; nucleotides not matched to a gene: 6. Germline CDR1 and CDR2: SGHDT and YYEEEE.

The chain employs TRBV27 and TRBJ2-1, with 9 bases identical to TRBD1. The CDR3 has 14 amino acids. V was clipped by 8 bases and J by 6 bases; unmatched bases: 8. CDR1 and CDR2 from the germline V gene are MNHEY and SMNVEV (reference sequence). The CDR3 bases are TGTGCCAGCGGCCGGGACAGGGTATTCAATGAGCAGTTCTTC. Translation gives CASGRDRVFNEQFF.

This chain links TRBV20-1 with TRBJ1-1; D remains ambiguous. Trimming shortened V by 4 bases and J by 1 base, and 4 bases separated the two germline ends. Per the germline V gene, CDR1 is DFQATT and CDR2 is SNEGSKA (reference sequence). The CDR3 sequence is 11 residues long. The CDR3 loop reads CSATPNTEAFF. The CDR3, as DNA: TGCAGTGCTACACCGAACACTGAAGCTTTCTTT.

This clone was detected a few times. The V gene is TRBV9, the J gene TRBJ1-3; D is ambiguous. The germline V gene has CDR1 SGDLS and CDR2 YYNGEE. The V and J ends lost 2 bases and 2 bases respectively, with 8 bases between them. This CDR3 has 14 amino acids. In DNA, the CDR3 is TGTGCCAGCAGCGTGGCACCCGCTGGAAACACCATATATTTT. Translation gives CASSVAPAGNTIYF.

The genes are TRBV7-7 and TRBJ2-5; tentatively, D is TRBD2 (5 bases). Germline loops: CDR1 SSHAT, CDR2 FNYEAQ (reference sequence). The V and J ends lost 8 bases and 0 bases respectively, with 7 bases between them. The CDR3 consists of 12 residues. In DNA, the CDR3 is TGTGCCAGCGGGAGAGACCAAGAGACCCAGTACTTC. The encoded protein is CASGRDQETQYF.

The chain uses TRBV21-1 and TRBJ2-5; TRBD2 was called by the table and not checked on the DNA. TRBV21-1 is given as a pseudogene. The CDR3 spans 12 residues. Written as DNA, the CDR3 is TGTGCCAGCAGCCCGCGACAAGAGACCCAGTACTTC. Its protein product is CASSPRQETQYF.

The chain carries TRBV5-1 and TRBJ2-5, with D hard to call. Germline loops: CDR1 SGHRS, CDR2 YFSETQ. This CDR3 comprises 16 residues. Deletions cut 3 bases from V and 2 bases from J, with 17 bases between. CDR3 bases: TGCGCCAGCAGCTCAGGACCTACCGGGTCTCAAGAGACCCAGTACTTC. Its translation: CASSSGPTGSQETQYF.

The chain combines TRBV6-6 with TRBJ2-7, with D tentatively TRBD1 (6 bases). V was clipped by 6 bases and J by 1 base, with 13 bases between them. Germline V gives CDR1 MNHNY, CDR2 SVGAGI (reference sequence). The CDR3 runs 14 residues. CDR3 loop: CASSWTELSYEQYF. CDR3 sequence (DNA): TGTGCCAGCAGCTGGACAGAACTTTCCTACGAGCAGTACTTC.

The CDR3 region is CASSFLRGTQHF. The CDR3 nucleotides are TGTGCCAGCAGTTTTCTTCGCGGGACCCAGCATTTT. The chain links TRBV12-3 or TRBV12-4 to TRBJ1-5; D not resolved. The CDR3 spans 12 residues. The V and J ends lost 3 bases and 11 bases respectively, with 11 bases between them.

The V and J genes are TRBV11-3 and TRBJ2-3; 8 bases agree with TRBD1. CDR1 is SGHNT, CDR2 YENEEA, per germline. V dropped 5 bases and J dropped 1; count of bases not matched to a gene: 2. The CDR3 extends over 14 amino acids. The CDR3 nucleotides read TGTGCCAGCAGCCAGGGACAGGGCACAGATACGCAGTATTTT. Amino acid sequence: CASSQGQGTDTQYF. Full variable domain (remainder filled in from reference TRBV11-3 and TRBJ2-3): EAGVVQSPRYKIIEKKQPVAFWCNPISGHNTLYWYLQNLGQGPELLIRYENEEAVDDSQLPKDRFSAERLKGVDSTLKIQPAELGDSAVYLCASSQGQGTDTQYFGPGTRLTVL.

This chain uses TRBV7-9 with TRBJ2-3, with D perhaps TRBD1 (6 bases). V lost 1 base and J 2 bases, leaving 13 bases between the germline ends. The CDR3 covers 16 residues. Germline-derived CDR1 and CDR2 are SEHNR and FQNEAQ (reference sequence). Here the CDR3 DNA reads TGTGCCAGCAGCTTAGTTGGGACAATGTTCACAGATACGCAGTATTTT. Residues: CASSLVGTMFTDTQYF.

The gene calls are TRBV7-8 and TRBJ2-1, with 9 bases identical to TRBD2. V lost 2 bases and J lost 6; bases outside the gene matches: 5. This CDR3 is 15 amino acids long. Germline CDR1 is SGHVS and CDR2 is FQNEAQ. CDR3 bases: TGTGCCAGCAGCTTATCTGGTAGCGGGAGCAATGAGCAGTTCTTC. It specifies CASSLSGSGSNEQFF.

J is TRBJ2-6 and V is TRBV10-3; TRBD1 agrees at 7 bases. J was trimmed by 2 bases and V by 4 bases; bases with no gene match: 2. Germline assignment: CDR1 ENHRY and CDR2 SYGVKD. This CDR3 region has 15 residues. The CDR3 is CAISGQGPGANVLTF. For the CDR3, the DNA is TGTGCCATCAGTGGACAGGGACCTGGGGCCAACGTCCTGACTTTC.

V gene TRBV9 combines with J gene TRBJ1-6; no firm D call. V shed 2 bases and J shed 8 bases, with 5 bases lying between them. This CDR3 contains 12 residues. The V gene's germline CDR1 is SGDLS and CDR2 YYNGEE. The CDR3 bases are TGTGCCAGCAGCGTTTTTGATTCACCCCTCCACTTT. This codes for CASSVFDSPLHF.

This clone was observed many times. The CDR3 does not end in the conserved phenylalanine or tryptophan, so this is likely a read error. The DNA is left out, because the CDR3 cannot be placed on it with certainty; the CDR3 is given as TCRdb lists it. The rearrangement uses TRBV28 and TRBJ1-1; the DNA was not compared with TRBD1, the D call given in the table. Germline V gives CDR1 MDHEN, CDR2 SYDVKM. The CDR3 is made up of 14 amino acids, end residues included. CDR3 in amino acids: CASSSTRWGSHPTV.

The CDR3 is CASSLGPTNQPQHF. In nucleotides, the CDR3 is TGTGCCAGCAGCTTGGGACCGACCAATCAGCCCCAGCATTTT. This rearrangement joins TRBV5-4 to TRBJ1-5; D is unresolved. Germline CDR1 and CDR2: SGHNT and YYREEE (reference sequence). This CDR3 is 14 amino acids long. V dropped 0 bases and J dropped 3 bases, with 7 bases sitting between them.